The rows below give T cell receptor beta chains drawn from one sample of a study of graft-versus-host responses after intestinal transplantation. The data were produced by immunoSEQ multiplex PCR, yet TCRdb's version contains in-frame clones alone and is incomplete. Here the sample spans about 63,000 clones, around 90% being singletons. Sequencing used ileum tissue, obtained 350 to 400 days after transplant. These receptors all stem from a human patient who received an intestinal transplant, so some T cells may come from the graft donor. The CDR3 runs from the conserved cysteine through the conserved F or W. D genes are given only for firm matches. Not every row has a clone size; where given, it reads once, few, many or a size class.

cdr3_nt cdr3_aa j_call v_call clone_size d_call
TGTGCCAGCAGCTTATACGGGAGCAATCAGCCCCAGCATTTT CASSLYGSNQPQHF TRBJ1-5 TRBV7-9 . .
TGTGCCAGCAGCTTTCCGCTGGGCCGGGGGGCTGAAGCTTTCTTT CASSFPLGRGAEAFF TRBJ1-1 TRBV4-2 . .
TGTGCCAGCACTGCTGGGACAGGGGACAATTCACCCCTCCACTTT CASTAGTGDNSPLHF TRBJ1-6 TRBV6-1 . TRBD1
TGTGCCAGCAGCCAAGAGGTTACGGGGTCAGAGACCCAGTACTTC CASSQEVTGSETQYF TRBJ2-5 TRBV4-2 . .
TGTGCCAGCAGTTATGGAGAAGGGACCTACAATGAGCAGTTCTTC CASSYGEGTYNEQFF TRBJ2-1 TRBV6-5 . .
TGTGCCAGCAGCCCCCGGGACAGACCTTACGAGCAGTACTTC CASSPRDRPYEQYF TRBJ2-7 TRBV11-3 . TRBD1
TGTGCCAGCAGTACCGGGACAGGGCGTAATTCACCCCTCCACTTT CASSTGTGRNSPLHF TRBJ1-6 TRBV6-5 once TRBD1
TGTGCCAGCAGCCAAACCGAGGGGGCACCCTCCTACGAGCAGTACTTC CASSQTEGAPSYEQYF TRBJ2-7 TRBV4-2 . TRBD1
TGTGCCAGCAGGCGCCCGGGTTACCGCTATGGCTACACCTTC CASRRPGYRYGYTF TRBJ1-2 TRBV28 . .
TGCGCCAGCAGCCAAGAGTCGGTCGAGACAGGAAGAAACACCATATATTTT CASSQESVETGRNTIYF TRBJ1-3 TRBV4-1 once .
TGTGCCAGCAGCGTAGATCTGGCCCGCGAGACCCAGTACTTC CASSVDLARETQYF TRBJ2-5 TRBV9 . .
TGTGCCAGCAGCCGAATGACAGCTCCCTACGAGCAGTACTTC CASSRMTAPYEQYF TRBJ2-7 TRBV6-1 . .
TGTGCCAGCAGCGTAGAACTAGCGGGAGATACGCAGTATTTT CASSVELAGDTQYF TRBJ2-3 TRBV9 . TRBD2
TGCGCCAGCAGCACTAGGGACAGGGCGGAAAAACTGTTTTTT CASSTRDRAEKLFF TRBJ1-4 TRBV5-1 few TRBD1
TGTGCCAGCAGCTTGGCCCGTTGGAACAGGGGCCAGACCCAGTACTTC CASSLARWNRGQTQYF TRBJ2-5 TRBV5-6 . TRBD1
TGCGCCAGCGAGGTACGACACAGGGGTTCCGAGCAGTACTTC CASEVRHRGSEQYF TRBJ2-7 TRBV10-1 . TRBD1
TGTGCCAGCAGCGTAGCGGGGGCCCTTCAAGAGACCCAGTACTTC CASSVAGALQETQYF TRBJ2-5 TRBV9 . .
TGCGCCAGCGGGACAGCATACAATGAGCAGTTCTTC CASGTAYNEQFF TRBJ2-1 TRBV10-2 . TRBD1
TGTGCCAGCAGTGTTCTTAGTGGAGGAGGCAATGAGCAGTTCTTC CASSVLSGGGNEQFF TRBJ2-1 TRBV5-5 . .
TGTGCCAGCAGCGCCAGCTCCTACAATGAGCAGTTCTTC CASSASSYNEQFF TRBJ2-1 TRBV6-5 . .